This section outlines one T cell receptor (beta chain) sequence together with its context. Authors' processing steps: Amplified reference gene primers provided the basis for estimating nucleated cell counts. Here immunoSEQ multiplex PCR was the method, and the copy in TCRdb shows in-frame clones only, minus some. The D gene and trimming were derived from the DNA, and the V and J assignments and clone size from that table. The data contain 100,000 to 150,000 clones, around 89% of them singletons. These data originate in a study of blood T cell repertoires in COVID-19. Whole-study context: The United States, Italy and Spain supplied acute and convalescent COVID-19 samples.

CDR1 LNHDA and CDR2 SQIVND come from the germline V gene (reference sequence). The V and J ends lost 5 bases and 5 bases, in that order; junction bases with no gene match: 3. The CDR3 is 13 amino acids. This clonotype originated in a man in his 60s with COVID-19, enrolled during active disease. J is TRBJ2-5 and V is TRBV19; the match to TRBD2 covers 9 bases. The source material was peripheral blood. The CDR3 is CASSPGTSETQYF. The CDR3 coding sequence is TGTGCCAGTAGTCCTGGGACTAGCGAGACCCAGTACTTC.